These 25 T cell receptor beta chains were all obtained from the same sample, sequenced in a study of blood T cell repertoires in COVID-19. Assay used: immunoSEQ multiplex PCR; TCRdb lists only in-frame clones, some missing. The sample gives about 43,000 clones, roughly 91% of which show up once; 4.8% is in the top ten. What was sequenced was peripheral blood. All receptors derive from a human donor in a cohort sampled during active COVID-19.

The rearrangement joins TRBV30 to TRBJ2-1; 7 bases are shared with TRBD2. CDR3 size: 14 residues. The V segment lost 0 bases and the J segment 7 bases; nucleotides outside the gene matches: 6. CDR1 and CDR2 from the germline V gene are GTSNPN and SVGIG (reference sequence). CDR3 loop: CAWSVRLADNEQFF. CDR3 bases: TGTGCCTGGAGTGTAAGGCTAGCGGATAATGAGCAGTTCTTC.

The chain uses TRBV6-5 and TRBJ2-3; TRBD2 aligns across 12 bases. V lost 0 bases and J lost 7; bases outside the gene matches: 5. Germline loops: CDR1 MNHEY, CDR2 SVGAGI. This CDR3 comprises 16 residues. This chain's CDR3 is CASSYSLAGGGNTQYF. DNA of the CDR3: TGTGCCAGCAGTTACTCCCTAGCGGGAGGGGGAAATACGCAGTATTTT.

This clone was counted once. The chain combines TRBV6-5 with TRBJ1-2; TRBD1 aligns across 10 bases. V shed 8 bases, J shed 2 bases, and the junction held 8 bases outside the gene matches. The CDR3 covers 15 residues. The V gene's germline CDR1 is MNHEY and CDR2 SVGAGI. The DNA of the CDR3 is TGTGCCAGCGGCCAAATGGACAGGGGGAACTATGGCTACACCTTC. Translating it yields CASGQMDRGNYGYTF.

The chain combines TRBV5-6 with TRBJ2-7, with 8 bases aligning to TRBD1. CDR1 is SGHDT, CDR2 YYEEEE, per germline. J was trimmed by 3 bases and V by 7 bases; bases with no gene match: 18. There are 17 residues in the CDR3. The CDR3 loop reads CASGVGSGGLKHYEQYF. CDR3 coding DNA: TGTGCCAGCGGGGTAGGCTCAGGGGGCCTCAAACACTACGAGCAGTACTTC.

This sequence joins TRBV11-3 and TRBJ2-7, with 9 bases that match TRBD2. Germline assignment: CDR1 SGHNT and CDR2 YENEEA. The CDR3 is 17 amino acids. With 4 bases clipped from V and 3 bases from J, the junction kept 13 bases outside the gene matches. The CDR3 nucleotides are TGTGCCAGCAGCTCGCGGACTAGCGTCTTTAAACGCTACGAGCAGTACTTC. The encoded protein is CASSSRTSVFKRYEQYF.

The chain combines TRBV7-2 with TRBJ1-1, with D unclear. Trimming cost V 2 bases and J 2 bases, with 9 bases left between them. Germline CDR1 SGHTA, CDR2 FQGNSA. The CDR3 consists of 14 residues. CDR3 amino acids: CASSLTRPNTEAFF. For the CDR3, the DNA is TGTGCCAGCAGCTTAACTAGACCAAACACTGAAGCTTTCTTT.

The V and J genes are TRBV28 and TRBJ2-3, with TRBD2 matching 9 bases. In germline, CDR1 is MDHEN, CDR2 SYDVKM. The CDR3 is made up of 19 amino acids. V gave up 1 base and J gave up 4 bases; unmatched junction bases: 15. The CDR3 loop reads CASSLSRSWGSGSADTQYF. The CDR3 DNA is TGTGCCAGCAGTTTATCCCGGTCGTGGGGTAGCGGGAGTGCAGATACGCAGTATTTT. Looking up the rest from reference TRBV28 and TRBJ2-3 gives the full variable domain: DVKVTQSSRYLVKRTGEKVFLECVQDMDHENMFWYRQDPGLGLRLIYFSYDVKMKEKGDIPEGYSVSREKKERFSLILESASTNQTSMYLCASSLSRSWGSGSADTQYFGPGTRLTVL.

Within the sample, this clone is medium-sized. The genes are TRBV6-1 and TRBJ2-7; 8 bases map to TRBD1. The germline gives CDR1 MNHNS, CDR2 SASEGT. There are 15 residues in the CDR3. Losses at the gene ends were 0 bases for V and 2 bases for J; bases not matched to a gene: 3. The CDR3 loop reads CASSEAQGAAYEQYF. Written as DNA, the CDR3 is TGTGCCAGCAGTGAAGCTCAGGGGGCGGCCTACGAGCAGTACTTC.

This rearrangement joins TRBV4-1 to TRBJ2-3, with 8 bases identical to TRBD2. Germline assignment: CDR1 MGHRA and CDR2 YSYEKL. V lost 0 bases to trimming and J lost 1 base; unmatched junction nucleotides: 9. This CDR3 comprises 18 residues. CDR3 in DNA: TGCGCCAGCAGCCAAGAGGCCTCTGGACTAGCCCGCACAGATACGCAGTATTTT. Residues: CASSQEASGLARTDTQYF.

The chain uses TRBV28 and TRBJ1-2; 7 bases line up with TRBD1. After removal of 8 bases from V and 8 bases from J, the junction contained 17 bases not matched to a gene. The CDR3 covers 15 residues. From germline, CDR1 is MDHEN and CDR2 SYDVKM. The CDR3: CASDTGAPGTTGYTF. The CDR3 DNA reads as TGTGCCAGCGACACAGGGGCCCCTGGTACTACGGGCTACACCTTC.

The V gene is TRBV11-2, the J gene TRBJ1-4; 7 nucleotides line up with TRBD1. This CDR3 contains 14 residues. Germline assignment: CDR1 SGHAT and CDR2 FQNNGV. The J segment lost 8 bases and the V segment lost 2 bases, leaving 5 bases of the junction unmatched. The CDR3 DNA reads TGTGCCAGCAGCTTATGGCAGGGGGTAGAAAAACTGTTTTTT. Its protein product is CASSLWQGVEKLFF.

A few counts support this clone. The chain is built from TRBV2 and TRBJ1-5; 9 bases are a match to TRBD1. This CDR3 spans 15 amino acids. The ends lost 5 bases at V and 7 bases at J; junction bases unmatched: 9. Per germline, CDR1 SNHLY and CDR2 FYNNEI. This chain's CDR3 is CASSQTGQGIQPQHF. DNA of the CDR3: TGTGCCAGCAGTCAGACGGGACAGGGCATACAGCCCCAGCATTTT.

The V call is TRBV4-2, the J call TRBJ2-7; 11 bases fit TRBD2. Germline V gene data show CDR1 as LGHNA and CDR2 as YNFKEQ. J was trimmed by 2 bases and V by 4 bases; bases with no gene match: 13. This CDR3 is 18 amino acids long. The CDR3 region has the DNA TGTGCCAGCAGCCCCCCACTCGGACTAGCGGGCGAGCCCTACGAGCAGTACTTC. Translated: CASSPPLGLAGEPYEQYF.

This clone was seen a handful of times. CDR3 region: CASSLGYASGNQETQYF. In nucleotides, the CDR3 is TGTGCCAGCAGCTTAGGGTACGCTAGCGGGAACCAAGAGACCCAGTACTTC. The chain recombines TRBV7-9 with TRBJ2-5; 9 bases line up with TRBD2. The CDR3 runs 17 residues. Germline assignment: CDR1 SEHNR and CDR2 FQNEAQ (reference sequence). V lost 1 base, J lost 0 bases, and 6 bases stayed unmatched. The whole variable domain, filled in from reference TRBV7-9 and TRBJ2-5, reads DTGVSQNPRHKITKRGQNVTFRCDPISEHNRLYWYRQTLGQGPEFLTYFQNEAQLEKSRLLSDRFSAERPKGSFSTLEIQRTEQGDSAMYLCASSLGYASGNQETQYFGPGTRLLVL.

The V and J genes are TRBV30 and TRBJ2-1; 11 bases line up with TRBD2. V dropped 1 base and J dropped 7; count of bases not matched to a gene: 3. This CDR3 has 14 amino acids. The V gene's germline CDR1 is GTSNPN and CDR2 SVGIG (reference sequence). The CDR3, as DNA: TGTGCCTGGAGTGAGGGACTAGCGGTAAATGAGCAGTTCTTC. The encoded protein is CAWSEGLAVNEQFF.

The chain is built from TRBV5-4 and TRBJ2-1; weak D call: TRBD2 (6 bases). Germline V CDR1 and CDR2: SGHNT, YYREEE (reference sequence). This CDR3 comprises 16 residues. V was cut by 0 bases and J by 3 bases, with 13 bases left in between. The CDR3 loop is CASSLVGSGDYNEQFF. As DNA, the CDR3 is TGTGCCAGCAGCTTGGTGGGTAGCGGAGACTACAATGAGCAGTTCTTC.

The chain links TRBV10-2 to TRBJ1-3; D is possibly TRBD1 (6 bases). V lost 6 bases and J lost 0, with 12 bases in between. Germline V gene sequence: CDR1 WSHSY, CDR2 SAAADI. The CDR3 contains 15 residues. The CDR3 region has the DNA TGCGCCAGCAGGGCAGGGGCGAGCTCTGGAAACACCATATATTTT. Residues: CASRAGASSGNTIYF.

The chain has TRBV7-2 and TRBJ2-1, with D tentatively TRBD1 (6 bases). The CDR3 has 17 residues. CDR1 is SGHTA and CDR2 is FQGNSA in the germline V gene. V lost 2 bases, J lost 4 bases, and 18 bases lay in between. DNA for the CDR3: TGTGCCAGCAGCTTAACCCCAACAGGGAAAAGGTACAATGAGCAGTTCTTC. Translation: CASSLTPTGKRYNEQFF.

The chain joins TRBV24-1 to TRBJ2-1, with 9 bases lining up with TRBD2. Germline CDR1 and CDR2: KGHDR and SFDVKD. CDR3 length: 16 amino acids. V lost 3 bases, J lost 8 bases, and 10 bases stayed unmatched. CDR3 DNA: TGTGCCACCAGTGATCCGATGGAGGCGGGAGGGGATGAGCAGTTCTTC. Its translation: CATSDPMEAGGDEQFF.

This clone came up a few times. The chain combines TRBV30 with TRBJ2-3, with 11 bases identical to TRBD2. CDR1 is GTSNPN and CDR2 is SVGIG in the germline V gene (reference sequence). This CDR3 is 14 amino acids long. After removal of 3 bases from V and 7 bases from J, the junction contained 6 bases not matched to a gene. In DNA form, the CDR3 reads TGTGCCTGGAGCGGGACTAGCGGTTTGAATACGCAGTATTTT. Translation gives CAWSGTSGLNTQYF.

This chain joins TRBV3-1 (or the pseudogene TRBV3-2) and TRBJ2-7, with a tentative D call TRBD2 (6 bases). The germline gives CDR1 LGHDT, CDR2 YNNKEL (reference sequence). Trimming removed 0 bases at V and 1 base at J, with 13 bases between. CDR3 length: 16 amino acids. CDR3 amino acids: CASSQDFSGRSYEQYF. CDR3 in DNA: TGTGCCAGCAGCCAAGATTTTAGCGGCAGATCCTACGAGCAGTACTTC.

This clone was seen just once. This chain uses TRBV19 with TRBJ2-2, with 9 bases identical to TRBD1. The V gene's germline CDR1 is LNHDA and CDR2 SQIVND (reference sequence). The V and J ends lost 5 bases and 9 bases, in that order; junction bases with no gene match: 13. This CDR3 spans 16 amino acids. This chain's CDR3 is CASSSSGTGYSRELFF. The CDR3 nucleotides are TGTGCCAGTAGTTCCTCCGGGACAGGGTATTCTCGGGAGCTGTTTTTT.

This chain joins TRBV29-1 and TRBJ2-5, with 9 bases matching TRBD2. V was pared by 3 bases and J by 2 bases, with 7 bases of the junction left unmatched. The CDR3 is made up of 15 amino acids. In germline, CDR1 is SQVTM, CDR2 ANQGSEA. CDR3 residues: CSVERSGRYQETQYF. The CDR3 region has the DNA TGCAGCGTTGAGAGAAGCGGGAGGTATCAAGAGACCCAGTACTTC. Combining the CDR3 with reference TRBV29-1 and TRBJ2-5 gives the whole variable domain SAVISQKPSRDICQRGTSLTIQCQVDSQVTMMFWYRQQPGQSLTLIATANQGSEATYESGFVIDKFPISRPNLTFSTLTVSNMSPEDSSIYLCSVERSGRYQETQYFGPGTRLLVL.

The chain combines TRBV5-1 with TRBJ2-7, with 7 bases lining up with TRBD1. This CDR3 region has 12 residues. After removal of 5 bases from V and 5 bases from J, the junction contained 4 bases not matched to a gene. Looked up from germline, CDR1 is SGHRS and CDR2 is YFSETQ. CDR3 nucleotide sequence: TGCGCCAGCAGTTCTACAGGGGACGAGCAGTACTTC. Encoded protein: CASSSTGDEQYF.

As for this clone: One end of the junction fails to match germline, which may point to a read error. The rearrangement uses TRBV7-7 and TRBJ2-5, with D perhaps TRBD2 (5 bases). The CDR3 contains 13 residues. Germline V lookup: CDR1 SSHAT, CDR2 FNYEAQ (reference sequence). As DNA, the CDR3 is TGTGCTAGCAGCTTAGCCAGCGGAGAGACCCAGTACTTC. It encodes CASSLASGETQYF.